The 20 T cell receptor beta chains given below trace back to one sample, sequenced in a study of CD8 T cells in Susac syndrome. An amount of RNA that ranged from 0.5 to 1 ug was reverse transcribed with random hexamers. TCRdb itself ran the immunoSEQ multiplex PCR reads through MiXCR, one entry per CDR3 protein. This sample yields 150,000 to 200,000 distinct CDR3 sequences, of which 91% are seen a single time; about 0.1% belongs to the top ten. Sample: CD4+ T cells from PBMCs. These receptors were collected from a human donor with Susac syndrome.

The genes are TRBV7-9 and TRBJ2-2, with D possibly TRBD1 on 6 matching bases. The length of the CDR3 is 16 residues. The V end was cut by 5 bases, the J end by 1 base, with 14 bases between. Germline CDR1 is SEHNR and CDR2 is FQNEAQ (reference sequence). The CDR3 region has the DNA TGTGCCAGCAGCCGAATGACAGGTTTGAACACCGGGGAGCTGTTTTTT. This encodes CASSRMTGLNTGELFF.

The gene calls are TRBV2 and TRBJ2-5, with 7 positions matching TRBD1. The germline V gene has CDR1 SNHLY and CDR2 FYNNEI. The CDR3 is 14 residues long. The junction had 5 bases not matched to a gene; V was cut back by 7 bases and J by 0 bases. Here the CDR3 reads CASNTGANQETQYF. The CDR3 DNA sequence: TGTGCCAGCAATACAGGGGCTAACCAAGAGACCCAGTACTTC.

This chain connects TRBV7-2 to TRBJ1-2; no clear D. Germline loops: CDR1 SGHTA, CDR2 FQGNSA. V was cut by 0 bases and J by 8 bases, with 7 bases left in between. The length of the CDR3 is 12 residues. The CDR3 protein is CASSLAWEGYTF. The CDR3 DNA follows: TGTGCCAGCAGCTTAGCTTGGGAAGGCTACACCTTC.

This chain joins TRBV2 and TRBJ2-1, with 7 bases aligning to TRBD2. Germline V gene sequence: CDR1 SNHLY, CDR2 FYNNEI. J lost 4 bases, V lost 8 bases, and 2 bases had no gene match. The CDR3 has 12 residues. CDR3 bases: TGTGCCAGCGGGGGGGAGTACAATGAGCAGTTCTTC. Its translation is CASGGEYNEQFF.

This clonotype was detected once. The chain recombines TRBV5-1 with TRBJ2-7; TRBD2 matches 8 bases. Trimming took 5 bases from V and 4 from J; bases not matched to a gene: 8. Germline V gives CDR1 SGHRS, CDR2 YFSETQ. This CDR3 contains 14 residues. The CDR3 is CASRTTSDGYEQYF. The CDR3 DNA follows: TGCGCCAGCAGGACGACTAGCGACGGATACGAGCAGTACTTC.

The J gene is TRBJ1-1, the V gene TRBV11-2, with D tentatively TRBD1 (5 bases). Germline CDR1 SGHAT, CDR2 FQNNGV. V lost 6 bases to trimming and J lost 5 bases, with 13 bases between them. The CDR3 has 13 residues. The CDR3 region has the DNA TGTGCCAGCAGTCGGGACTTGGGGACTGAAGCTTTCTTT. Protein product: CASSRDLGTEAFF.

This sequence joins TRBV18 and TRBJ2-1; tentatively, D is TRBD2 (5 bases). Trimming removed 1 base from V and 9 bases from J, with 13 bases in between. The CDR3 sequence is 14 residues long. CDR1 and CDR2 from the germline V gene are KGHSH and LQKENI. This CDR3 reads CASSPQTGVGEQFF. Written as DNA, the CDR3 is TGTGCCAGCTCACCACAGACCGGGGTAGGTGAGCAGTTCTTC.

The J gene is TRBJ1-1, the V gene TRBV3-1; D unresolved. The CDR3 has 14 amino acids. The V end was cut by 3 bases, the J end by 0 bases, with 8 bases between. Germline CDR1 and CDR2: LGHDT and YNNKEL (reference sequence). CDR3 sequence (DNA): TGTGCCAGCAGCCACCGAAGGATGAACACTGAAGCTTTCTTT. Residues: CASSHRRMNTEAFF.

DNA for the CDR3: TGCAGTGCCCGAGCCAGGGTTGCTTCACCCCTCCACTTT. It is translated as CSARARVASPLHF. The rearrangement links TRBV20-1 to TRBJ1-6, with D maybe TRBD1 (5 bases). This CDR3 has 13 amino acids. Deletions cut 6 bases from V and 9 bases from J, with 15 bases between. Germline V gene lookup returns CDR1 DFQATT and CDR2 SNEGSKA (reference sequence).

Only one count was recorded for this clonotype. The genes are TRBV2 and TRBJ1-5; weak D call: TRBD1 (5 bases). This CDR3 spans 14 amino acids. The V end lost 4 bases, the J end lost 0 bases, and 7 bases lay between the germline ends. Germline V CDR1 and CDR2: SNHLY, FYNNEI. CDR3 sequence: CASSGGLSNQPQHF. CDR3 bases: TGTGCCAGCAGTGGGGGCCTTAGCAATCAGCCCCAGCATTTT.

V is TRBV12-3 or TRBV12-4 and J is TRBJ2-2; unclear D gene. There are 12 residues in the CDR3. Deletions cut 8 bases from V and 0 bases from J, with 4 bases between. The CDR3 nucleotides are TGTGCCAGCCAGACGAACACCGGGGAGCTGTTTTTT. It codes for CASQTNTGELFF.

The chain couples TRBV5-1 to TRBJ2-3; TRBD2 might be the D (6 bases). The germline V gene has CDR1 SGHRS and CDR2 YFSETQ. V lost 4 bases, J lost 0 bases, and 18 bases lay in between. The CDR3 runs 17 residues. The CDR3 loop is CASSNLGTELSTDTQYF. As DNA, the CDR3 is TGCGCCAGCAGCAACCTCGGGACTGAGCTAAGCACAGATACGCAGTATTTT.

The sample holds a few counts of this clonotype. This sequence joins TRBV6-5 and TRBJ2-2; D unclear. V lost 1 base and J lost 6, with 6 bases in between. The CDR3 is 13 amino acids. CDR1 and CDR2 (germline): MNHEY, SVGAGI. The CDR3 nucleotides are TGTGCCAGCAGTTACTTTGGAGCCGGGGAGCTGTTTTTT. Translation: CASSYFGAGELFF.

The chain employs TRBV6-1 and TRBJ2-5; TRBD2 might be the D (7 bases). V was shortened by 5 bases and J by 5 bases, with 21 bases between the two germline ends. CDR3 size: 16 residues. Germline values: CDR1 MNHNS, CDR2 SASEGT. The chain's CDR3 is CASSRGGGVKSETQYF. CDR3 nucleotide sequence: TGTGCCAGCAGTAGAGGGGGAGGGGTGAAAAGTGAGACCCAGTACTTC.

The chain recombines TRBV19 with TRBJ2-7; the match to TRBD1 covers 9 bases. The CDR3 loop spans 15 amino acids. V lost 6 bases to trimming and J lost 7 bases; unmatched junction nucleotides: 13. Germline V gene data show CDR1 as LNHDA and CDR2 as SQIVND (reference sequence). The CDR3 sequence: CASRSTRDREREQYF. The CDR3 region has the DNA TGTGCCAGTAGATCCACCCGGGACAGGGAGCGAGAGCAGTACTTC.

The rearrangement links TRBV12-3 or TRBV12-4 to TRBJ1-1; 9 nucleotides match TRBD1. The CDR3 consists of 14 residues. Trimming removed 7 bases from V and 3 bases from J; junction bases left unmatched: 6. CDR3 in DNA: TGTGCCAGCACCGTGGACAGGGGAGACACTGAAGCTTTCTTT. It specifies CASTVDRGDTEAFF.

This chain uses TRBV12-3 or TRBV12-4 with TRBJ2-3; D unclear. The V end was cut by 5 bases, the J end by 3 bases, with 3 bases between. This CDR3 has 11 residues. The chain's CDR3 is CASSETDTQYF. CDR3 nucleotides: TGTGCCAGCAGTGAGACAGATACGCAGTATTTT.

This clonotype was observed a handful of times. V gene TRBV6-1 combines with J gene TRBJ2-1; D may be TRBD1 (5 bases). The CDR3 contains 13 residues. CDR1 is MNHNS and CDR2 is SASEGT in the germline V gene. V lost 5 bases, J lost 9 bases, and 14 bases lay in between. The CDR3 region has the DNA TGTGCCAGCAGTCCCGGATGGGGCGGTGAGCAGTTCTTC. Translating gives CASSPGWGGEQFF.

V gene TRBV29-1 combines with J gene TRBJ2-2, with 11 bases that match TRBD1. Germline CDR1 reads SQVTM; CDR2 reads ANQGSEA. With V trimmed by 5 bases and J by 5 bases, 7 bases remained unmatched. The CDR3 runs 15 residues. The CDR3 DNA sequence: TGCAGCGTTCCCGGGACAGGGGGAAGTACCGGGGAGCTGTTTTTT. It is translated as CSVPGTGGSTGELFF.

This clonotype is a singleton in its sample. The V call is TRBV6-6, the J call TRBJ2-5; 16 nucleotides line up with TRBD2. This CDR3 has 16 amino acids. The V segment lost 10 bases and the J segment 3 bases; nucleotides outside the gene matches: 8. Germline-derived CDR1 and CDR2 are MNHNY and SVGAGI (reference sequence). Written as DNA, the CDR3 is TGTGCCACCTACCCGGGACTAGCGGGAGGGGAAGAGACCCAGTACTTC. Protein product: CATYPGLAGGEETQYF.